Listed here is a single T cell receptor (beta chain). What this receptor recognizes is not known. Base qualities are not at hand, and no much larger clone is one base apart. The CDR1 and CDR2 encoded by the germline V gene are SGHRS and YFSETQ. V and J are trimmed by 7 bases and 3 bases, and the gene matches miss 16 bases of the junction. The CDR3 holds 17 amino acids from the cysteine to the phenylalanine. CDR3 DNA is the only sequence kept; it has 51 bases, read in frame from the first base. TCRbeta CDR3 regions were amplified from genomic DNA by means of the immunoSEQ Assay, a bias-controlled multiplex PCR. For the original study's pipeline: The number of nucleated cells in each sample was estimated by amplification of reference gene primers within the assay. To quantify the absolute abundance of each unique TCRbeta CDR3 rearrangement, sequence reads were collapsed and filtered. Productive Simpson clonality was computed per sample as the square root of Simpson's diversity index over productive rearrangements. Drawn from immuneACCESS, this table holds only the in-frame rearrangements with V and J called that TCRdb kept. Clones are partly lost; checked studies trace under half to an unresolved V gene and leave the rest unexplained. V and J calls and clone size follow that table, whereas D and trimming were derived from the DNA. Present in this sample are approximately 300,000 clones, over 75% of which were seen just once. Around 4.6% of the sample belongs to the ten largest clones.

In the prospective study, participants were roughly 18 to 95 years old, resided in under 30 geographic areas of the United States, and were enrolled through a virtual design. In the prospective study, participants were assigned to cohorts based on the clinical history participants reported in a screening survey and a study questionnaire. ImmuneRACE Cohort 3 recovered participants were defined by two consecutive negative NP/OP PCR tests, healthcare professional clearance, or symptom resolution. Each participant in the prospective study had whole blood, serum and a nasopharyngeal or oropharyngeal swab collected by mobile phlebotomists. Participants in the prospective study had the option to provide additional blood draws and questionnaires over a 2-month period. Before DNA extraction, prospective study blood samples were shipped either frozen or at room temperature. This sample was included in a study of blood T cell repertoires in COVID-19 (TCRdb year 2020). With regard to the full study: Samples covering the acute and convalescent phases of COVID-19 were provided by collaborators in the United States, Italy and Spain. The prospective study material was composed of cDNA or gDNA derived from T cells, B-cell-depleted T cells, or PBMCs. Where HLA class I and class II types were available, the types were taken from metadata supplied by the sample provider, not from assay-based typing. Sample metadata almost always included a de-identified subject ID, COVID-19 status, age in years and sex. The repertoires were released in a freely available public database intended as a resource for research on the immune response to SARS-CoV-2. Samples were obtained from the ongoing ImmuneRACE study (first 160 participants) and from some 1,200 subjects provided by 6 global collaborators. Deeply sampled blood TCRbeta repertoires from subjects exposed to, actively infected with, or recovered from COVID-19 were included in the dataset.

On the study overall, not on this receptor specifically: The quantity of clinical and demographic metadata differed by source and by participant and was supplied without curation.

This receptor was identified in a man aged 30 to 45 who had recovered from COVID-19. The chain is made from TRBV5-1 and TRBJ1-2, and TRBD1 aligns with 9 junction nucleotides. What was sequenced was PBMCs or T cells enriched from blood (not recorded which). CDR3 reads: CASRTAPGQGGYYGYTF. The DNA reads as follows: TGCGCCAGCCGAACCGCCCCGGGACAGGGTGGCTACTATGGCTACACCTTC.